This T cell receptor beta chain was recovered during a study of blood T cell repertoires in COVID-19. Only in-frame clones appear in the TCRdb table, and some are missing; sequencing was by immunoSEQ multiplex PCR. This sample has around 70,000 clones, with nearly 80% found just once. The CDR3 loop spans 14 amino acids. CDR1 is DFQATT, CDR2 SNEGSKA, per germline (reference sequence). The V and J ends lost 3 bases and 3 bases, in that order; junction bases with no gene match: 5. The clonotype was recovered from a human donor in a cohort sampled during active COVID-19. The chain carries TRBV20-1 and TRBJ1-1; TRBD1 aligns across 9 bases. Sequencing was performed on peripheral blood. CDR3 nucleotide sequence: TGCAGTGCTAGTTGGACAGGGGAGGACACTGAAGCTTTCTTT. It translates to CSASWTGEDTEAFF.